This T cell receptor (beta chain) was identified in a study of vaccination effects on CD4 cells after COVID-19 (dated by TCRdb to between 2021 and 2023). Regarding the research as a whole: Post-vaccine samples across the study were collected a median of 72 days after the second dose, with a range of 14 to 241. In both COVID-19 convalescent patients and infection-naive vaccine recipients, the study compared SARS-CoV-2 spike-specific CD4+ TCR repertoires from before mRNA vaccination with those from after it. Altogether, some ten COVID-19 convalescent patients and 4 SARS-CoV-2-naive healthy vaccine recipients made up the full study. Cultures from other donors in the study were sequenced using the Oncomine TCR Beta short-read assay on an Illumina iSeq 100. Broad study findings and their caveats: In healthy vaccine recipients, vaccine-induced clones were almost all SARS-CoV-2 mono-reactive, with only 1 of 255 cross-reactive with common cold coronaviruses. Both infection-induced and vaccine-induced clones contracted markedly at late post-vaccination timepoints, which is consistent with waning T cell responses. Only a small number of convalescent patients were included, and no early post-infection timepoints were available, which limited the study.

For this clone: Its specific antigen is unknown. No base quality information exists; no much larger clone differs at one position.

Libraries were made using the immunoSEQ multiplex PCR assay. DNA from the cultured, isolated CD4+ T cells was subjected to TCR beta CDR3 sequencing. As for how the authors treated the data: Non-productive TCR sequences were removed and reads were trimmed to the CDR3 region, keeping CDR3s of at least 7 amino acids. The MANAFEST web app was used to pick out antigen-specific clonotypes by comparing their expansion in peptide wells with that in reference cultures. Positive clones required FDR<0.05 expansion versus reference and all other wells, odds ratio above 5, and frequency above 0.1% in two replicate wells. Cross-reactive clonotypes were defined as significantly expanded in SARS-CoV-2 spike wells and in at least one common cold coronavirus spike condition. CDR3 similarity was assessed by Levenshtein distance using the stringdist R package, and unrooted trees were constructed with ape in R 3.6.1. As stored in TCRdb, this immuneACCESS dataset retains in-frame rearrangements with V and J assigned. A fraction of the clones does not appear; measured against another copy, unresolved V genes explain less than half of the discrepancy, and the remainder lacks a known reason. The V and J calls and clone size are taken from that table; D and trimming were inferred from the DNA. The sample includes some 69,000 clones, with 74% observed a single time. Roughly 1.4% of the sample comes from the top ten.

CDR1 and CDR2 were assigned from the germline V gene (reference sequence) as LNHDA and SQIVND. Spanning cysteine to phenylalanine, the CDR3 consists of 16 amino acids. The only DNA kept is the CDR3, 48 bases in frame from the first base. The junction shows trimming of 5 bases on V and 0 bases on J, and the gene matches do not reach 9 bases of it. To identify antigen-specific CD4+ T cell clonotypes by their expansion, the ViraFEST assay first stimulated PBMC with viral peptide pools and then applied TCR sequencing. After about 10 days of culture, CD4+ T cells were isolated with the EasySep CD4+ T cell isolation kit. Two doses of either the BNT162b2 or the mRNA-1273 mRNA SARS-CoV-2 vaccine were administered to participants. Negative nucleocapsid antibody results before and after vaccination confirmed that the healthy vaccine recipients had no prior SARS-CoV-2 infection. A few million PBMC per well were cultured with approximately 10 ug/ml peptides in IMDM containing 5% human AB serum, about 9.6 IU/ml IL-2 and gentamicin. Half of the culture medium was replaced with fresh IL-2-containing medium on days 3 and 7. Unless noted otherwise, every peptide stimulation condition was cultured in triplicate wells. PBMC were separated from whole blood using Ficoll-Paque Plus gradient centrifugation and were then either cryopreserved at -140C or used fresh. The overlapping peptide pools covered the spike proteins of SARS-CoV-2 and of the common cold coronaviruses HCoV-NL63, HCoV-OC43 and HCoV-229E. The QIAamp micro DNA kit was used to extract genomic DNA from the cultured CD4+ T cells.

The sequenced sample was CD4+ T cells from PBMCs cultured with HCoV-229E spike peptides, obtained after COVID-19 vaccination. The cell subset or site label for this specimen denotes: HCoV-229E spike overlapping peptide pool stimulation. The chain was built from TRBV19 and TRBJ1-1, and TRBD1 aligns with 7 junction nucleotides. The sequence derives from a human donor who received a COVID-19 vaccine. The CDR3: CASSLSTGAMNTEAFF. The DNA reads TGTGCCAGTAGTCTCAGTACAGGGGCGATGAACACTGAAGCTTTCTTT.